This TCR beta chain was identified in a study of regulatory dendritic cells for organ transplantation. Findings of the study overall: The most alloreactive TCR clonotypes were found in resting memory CD8+ cells. Regulatory dendritic cells appeared to expand memory CD8+ clones less than mature ones. Memory CD8+ T cells were the most oligoclonal; naive cells were highly diverse.

Assay used: immunoSEQ multiplex PCR; TCRdb lists only in-frame clones, some missing. The sample holds 30,000 to 35,000 clones, 70% to 90% seen once. A remark on this clone: What it binds is not known.

FACS sorted CD4+ or CD8+ T cells into CD45RA+ naive and CD45RO+ memory. V lost 0 bases and J 2 bases, leaving 12 bases between the germline ends. Germline loops: CDR1 LGHNA, CDR2 YNFKEQ. This CDR3 region has 16 residues. This chain connects TRBV4-2 to TRBJ2-3, with a weak D call TRBD1 (6 bases). Sequencing used naive CD4+ T cells from blood. Described subset: CD45RA+ naive T cells. The TCR was taken from a human donor in good health. The CDR3 nucleotides are TGTGCCAGCAGCCAAGATTCAACAGGGCCCACAGATACGCAGTATTTT. Translation gives CASSQDSTGPTDTQYF.